This T cell receptor (beta chain) was observed in a study of OX40 agonist ivuxolimab in advanced cancers. Overall study results and limits: Expanded clones were, on average, more numerous in CD8+ T cells than in CD4+.

On this clone: Its matching antigen is unknown.

This table comes from immunoSEQ multiplex PCR, and its TCRdb copy is limited to in-frame clones, with some not included. The repertoire includes about 71,000 clones, roughly 84% of them detected once, and around 0.78% sits in the top ten. This specimen was CD4+ or CD8+ T cells sorted from blood, taken in a trial of the OX40 agonist ivuxolimab. The TCR originated in an adult with an advanced solid tumor such as melanoma, head and neck, liver or kidney cancer.

The CDR3 DNA follows: TGTGCCAGCAGCCAAAGATCCGGGGGAGGCGGGGAGCTGTTTTTT. It translates to CASSQRSGGGGELFF. The chain joins TRBV7-3 to TRBJ2-2; D might be TRBD2 (6 bases). The V gene lost 5 bases and the J gene lost 7 bases, with 17 bases spanning the gap. Germline V lookup: CDR1 SGHTA, CDR2 FQGTGA. The CDR3 totals 15 residues.